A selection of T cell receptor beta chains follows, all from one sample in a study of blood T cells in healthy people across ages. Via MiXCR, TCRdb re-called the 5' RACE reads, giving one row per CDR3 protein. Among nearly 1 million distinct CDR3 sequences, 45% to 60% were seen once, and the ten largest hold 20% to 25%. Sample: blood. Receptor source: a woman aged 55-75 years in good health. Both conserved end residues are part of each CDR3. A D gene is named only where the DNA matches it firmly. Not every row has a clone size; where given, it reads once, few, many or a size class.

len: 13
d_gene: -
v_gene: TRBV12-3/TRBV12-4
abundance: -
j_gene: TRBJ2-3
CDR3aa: CASRVTRQDTQYF
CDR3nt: TGTGCCAGCAGGGTGACTAGACAAGATACGCAGTATTTT

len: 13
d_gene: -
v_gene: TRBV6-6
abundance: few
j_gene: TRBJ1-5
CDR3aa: CASRRGEGQPQHF
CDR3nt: TGTGCCAGCAGGAGGGGCGAAGGTCAGCCCCAGCATTTT

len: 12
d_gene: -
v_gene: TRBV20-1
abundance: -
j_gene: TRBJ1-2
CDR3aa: CGASFPGHGYTF
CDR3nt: TGCGGTGCTAGTTTCCCAGGGCACGGCTACACCTTC

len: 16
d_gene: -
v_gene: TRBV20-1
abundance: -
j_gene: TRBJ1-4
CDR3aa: CSAEQTGNVYNEKLFF
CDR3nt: TGCAGTGCTGAGCAAACAGGGAATGTTTATAATGAAAAGCTGTTTTTT

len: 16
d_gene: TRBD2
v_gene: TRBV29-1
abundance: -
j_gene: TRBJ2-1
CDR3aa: CSLRVLRLAGEDEQFF
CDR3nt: TGCAGCTTGAGAGTCCTTAGACTAGCGGGAGAAGATGAGCAGTTCTTC

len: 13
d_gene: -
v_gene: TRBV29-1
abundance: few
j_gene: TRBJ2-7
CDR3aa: CSVDGGLGGEQYF
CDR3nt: TGCAGCGTTGACGGGGGATTGGGCGGCGAGCAGTACTTC

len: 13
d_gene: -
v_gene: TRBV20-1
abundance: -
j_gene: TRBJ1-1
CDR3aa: CSASRQGRTEAFF
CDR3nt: TGCAGTGCTAGTCGGCAGGGGAGAACTGAAGCTTTCTTT

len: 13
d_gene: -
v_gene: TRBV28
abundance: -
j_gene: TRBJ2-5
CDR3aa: CASSGDLQGTQYF
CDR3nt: TGTGCCAGCAGTGGGGACCTACAGGGTACCCAGTACTTC

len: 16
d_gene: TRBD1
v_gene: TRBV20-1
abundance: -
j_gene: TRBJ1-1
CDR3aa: CSARVWQGVSSTEAFF
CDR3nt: TGCAGTGCTAGAGTATGGCAGGGGGTCTCGAGCACTGAAGCTTTCTTT

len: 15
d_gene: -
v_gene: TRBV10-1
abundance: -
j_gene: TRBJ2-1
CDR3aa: CASSESTAFRNEQFF
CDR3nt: TGCGCCAGCAGTGAGTCAACCGCTTTTCGCAATGAGCAGTTCTTC

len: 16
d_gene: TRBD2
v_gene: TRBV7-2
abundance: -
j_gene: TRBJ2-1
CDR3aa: CASSFRTSGVYNEQFF
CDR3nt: TGTGCCAGCAGCTTTCGGACTAGCGGAGTTTACAATGAGCAGTTCTTC

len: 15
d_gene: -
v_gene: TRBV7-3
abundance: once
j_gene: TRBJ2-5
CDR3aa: CASSAHGGNEETQYF
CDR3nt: TGTGCCAGCAGCGCCCACGGGGGAAACGAAGAGACCCAGTACTTC

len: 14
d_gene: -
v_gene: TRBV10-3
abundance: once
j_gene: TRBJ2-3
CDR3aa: CAISEPGNTDTQYF
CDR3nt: TGTGCCATCAGTGAGCCCGGGAACACAGATACGCAGTATTTT

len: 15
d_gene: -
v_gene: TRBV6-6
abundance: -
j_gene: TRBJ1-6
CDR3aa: CASSAQGPDRLPLHF
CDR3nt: TGTGCCAGCAGCGCTCAAGGGCCCGACAGGTTACCCCTCCACTTT

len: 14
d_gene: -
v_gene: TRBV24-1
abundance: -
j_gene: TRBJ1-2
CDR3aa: CATSDSGKDDGYTF
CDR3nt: TGTGCCACCAGTGACTCCGGGAAGGACGATGGCTACACCTTC

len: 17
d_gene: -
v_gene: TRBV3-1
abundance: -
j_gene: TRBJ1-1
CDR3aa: CASSQLGNRGRNTEAFF
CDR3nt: TGTGCCAGCAGCCAATTGGGTAATCGGGGGCGGAACACTGAAGCTTTCTTT

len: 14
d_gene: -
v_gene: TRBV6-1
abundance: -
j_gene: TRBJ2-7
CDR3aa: CASSGQGGLGEQYF
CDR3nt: TGTGCCAGCAGTGGGCAAGGAGGTCTCGGGGAGCAGTACTTC

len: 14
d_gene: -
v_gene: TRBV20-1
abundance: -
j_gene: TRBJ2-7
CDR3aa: CSASDRLSSYEQYF
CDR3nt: TGCAGTGCTAGCGATCGATTGAGCTCCTACGAGCAGTACTTC

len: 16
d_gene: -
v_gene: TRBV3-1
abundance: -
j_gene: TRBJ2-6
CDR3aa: CASSPQLSSGANVLTF
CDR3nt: TGTGCCAGCAGCCCTCAATTATCCTCTGGGGCCAACGTCCTGACTTTC

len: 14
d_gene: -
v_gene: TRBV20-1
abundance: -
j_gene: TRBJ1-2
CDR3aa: CSAFIPPQNYGYTF
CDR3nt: TGCAGTGCCTTTATTCCACCGCAGAACTATGGCTACACCTTC

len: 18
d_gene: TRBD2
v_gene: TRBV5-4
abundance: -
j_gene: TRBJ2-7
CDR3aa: CASSLGLAGPTMSVEQYF
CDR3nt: TGTGCCAGCAGCTTGGGGCTAGCGGGACCGACTATGTCAGTCGAGCAGTACTTC

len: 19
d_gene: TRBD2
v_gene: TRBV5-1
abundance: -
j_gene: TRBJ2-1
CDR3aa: CASSLAGLAGRGLYNEQFF
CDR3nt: TGCGCCAGCAGCTTGGCCGGACTAGCGGGAAGAGGGCTCTACAATGAGCAGTTCTTC

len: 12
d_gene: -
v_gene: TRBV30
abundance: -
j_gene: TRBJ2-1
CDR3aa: CAWSVGGSEQFF
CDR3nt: TGTGCCTGGAGTGTTGGTGGGAGCGAGCAGTTCTTC

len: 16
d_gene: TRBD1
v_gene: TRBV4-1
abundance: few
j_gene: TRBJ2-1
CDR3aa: CASSQGWDRVVDEQFF
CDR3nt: TGCGCCAGCAGCCAAGGCTGGGACAGGGTGGTCGATGAGCAGTTCTTC

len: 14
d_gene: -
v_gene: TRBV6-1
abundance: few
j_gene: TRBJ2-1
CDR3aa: CASSDTGSYNEQFF
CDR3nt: TGTGCCAGCAGTGATACAGGGAGTTACAATGAGCAGTTCTTC

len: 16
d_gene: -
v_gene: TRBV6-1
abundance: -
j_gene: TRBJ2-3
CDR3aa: CASTIRQDPSTDTQYF
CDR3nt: TGTGCCAGTACCATCCGACAGGACCCTAGCACAGATACGCAGTATTTT

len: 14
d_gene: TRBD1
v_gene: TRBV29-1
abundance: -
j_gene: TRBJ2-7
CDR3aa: CSVRPGQGSYEQYF
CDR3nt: TGCAGCGTTCGGCCGGGACAGGGGAGTTACGAGCAGTACTTC

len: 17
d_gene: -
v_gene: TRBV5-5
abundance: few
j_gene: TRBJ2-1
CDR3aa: CASSPILAGFTYNEQFF
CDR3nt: TGTGCCAGCAGCCCAATCCTCGCGGGATTTACCTACAATGAGCAGTTCTTC

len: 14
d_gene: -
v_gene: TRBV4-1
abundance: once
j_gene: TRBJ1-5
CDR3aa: CASSPQGIAQPQHF
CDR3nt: TGCGCCAGCAGCCCCCAGGGGATCGCTCAGCCCCAGCATTTT

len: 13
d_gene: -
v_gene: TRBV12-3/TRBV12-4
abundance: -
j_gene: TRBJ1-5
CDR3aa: CASRAQENQPQHF
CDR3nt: TGTGCCAGCAGAGCTCAGGAGAATCAGCCCCAGCATTTT

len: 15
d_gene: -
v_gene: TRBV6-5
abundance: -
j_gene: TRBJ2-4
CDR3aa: CASTNLGLAKNIQYF
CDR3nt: TGTGCCAGCACAAACTTGGGTCTAGCCAAAAACATTCAGTACTTC

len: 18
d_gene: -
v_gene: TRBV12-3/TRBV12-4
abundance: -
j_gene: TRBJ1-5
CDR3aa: CASSLGLNLGLRNQPQHF
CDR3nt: TGTGCCAGCAGTTTGGGCTTAAATTTGGGACTCCGCAATCAGCCCCAGCATTTT

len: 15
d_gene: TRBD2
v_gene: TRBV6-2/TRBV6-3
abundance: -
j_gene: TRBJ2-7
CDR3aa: CASRPPRTSSYEQYF
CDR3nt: TGTGCCAGCAGACCCCCACGGACTAGCAGCTACGAGCAGTACTTC

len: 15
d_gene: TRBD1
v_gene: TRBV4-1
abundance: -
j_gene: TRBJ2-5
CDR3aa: CAGSQRTGVLETQYF
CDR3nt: TGCGCCGGCAGCCAGCGGACAGGGGTCTTAGAGACCCAGTACTTC

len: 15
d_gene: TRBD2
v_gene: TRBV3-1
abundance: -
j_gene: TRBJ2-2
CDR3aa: CASQAGAGNTGELFF
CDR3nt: TGTGCCAGCCAGGCGGGAGCGGGGAACACCGGGGAGCTGTTTTTT

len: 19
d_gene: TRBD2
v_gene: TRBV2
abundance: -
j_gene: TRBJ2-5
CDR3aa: CASSSYPFISGRHQETQYF
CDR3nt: TGTGCCAGCAGCTCCTACCCCTTTATTAGCGGGAGGCACCAAGAGACCCAGTACTTC

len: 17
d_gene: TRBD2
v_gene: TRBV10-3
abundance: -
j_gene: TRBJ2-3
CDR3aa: CAISESTSGRGRDTQYF
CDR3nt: TGTGCCATCAGTGAGTCGACTAGCGGGAGGGGGAGAGATACGCAGTATTTT

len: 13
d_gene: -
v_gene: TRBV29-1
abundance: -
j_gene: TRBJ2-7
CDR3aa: CSVVRGAYNEQYF
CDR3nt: TGCAGCGTTGTCAGGGGCGCCTACAATGAGCAGTACTTC

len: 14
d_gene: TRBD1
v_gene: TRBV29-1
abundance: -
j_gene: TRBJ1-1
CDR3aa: CSVDGRQGGTEAFF
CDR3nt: TGCAGCGTTGATGGGCGACAGGGAGGGACTGAAGCTTTCTTT

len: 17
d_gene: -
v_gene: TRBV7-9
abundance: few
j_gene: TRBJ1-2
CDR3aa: CASSLAFIREANYGYTF
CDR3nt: TGTGCCAGCAGCTTAGCGTTCATTCGTGAAGCTAACTATGGCTACACCTTC